These 5 T cell receptor beta chains were sequenced from one sample in a study of blood T cell repertoires in COVID-19. TCRdb's table, derived via immunoSEQ multiplex PCR, lists solely in-frame clones and lacks some. The data contain under 250,000 clones, 75% to 90% of them singletons. Sequenced sample: peripheral blood. These receptors came from an older woman with active or convalescent COVID-19.

This chain joins TRBV28 and TRBJ1-2; D ambiguous. V shed 6 bases and J shed 8 bases, with 10 bases lying between them. Looked up from germline, CDR1 is MDHEN and CDR2 is SYDVKM. This CDR3 contains 11 residues. The CDR3 reads CASSFLGGYTF. Here the CDR3 DNA reads TGTGCCAGCAGCTTCCTCGGGGGCTACACCTTC.

The chain carries TRBV10-3 and TRBJ2-1; D is ambiguous. Looked up from germline, CDR1 is ENHRY and CDR2 is SYGVKD. Trimming removed 5 bases at V and 6 bases at J, with 8 bases between. The CDR3 has 12 amino acids. The DNA of the CDR3 is TGTGCCATCAGTATGAGTCGCAATGAGCAGTTCTTC. It codes for CAISMSRNEQFF.

This clone was seen once. This chain uses TRBV20-1 with TRBJ2-1, with D tentatively TRBD2 (5 bases). The V and J ends lost 0 bases and 11 bases respectively, with 8 bases between them. Germline CDR1 DFQATT, CDR2 SNEGSKA (reference sequence). CDR3 length: 11 residues. This CDR3 is CSARDGLKQFF. The CDR3 nucleotides are TGCAGTGCTAGAGACGGACTGAAGCAGTTCTTC.

V usage is TRBV6-1 and J usage is TRBJ1-1; 11 bases are a match to TRBD1. Germline V CDR1 and CDR2: MNHNS, SASEGT. This CDR3 is built from 16 residues. The V gene end was trimmed by 1 base and the J gene end by 6 bases; junction bases not matched to a gene: 7. The CDR3 DNA is TGTGCCAGCAGTGAAGATGGGACAGGGGGTCGGGCTGAAGCTTTCTTT. Its translation is CASSEDGTGGRAEAFF.

This clone was seen just once. The chain employs TRBV7-9 and TRBJ1-1, with D tentatively TRBD1 (5 bases). V was pared by 6 bases and J by 5 bases, with 13 bases between. Germline V gene lookup returns CDR1 SEHNR and CDR2 FQNEAQ (reference sequence). This CDR3 has 13 residues. As DNA, the CDR3 is TGTGCCAGCAGGCCGGGGGGAGATACTGAAGCTTTCTTT. Translating gives CASRPGGDTEAFF.